This T cell receptor beta chain was sequenced in a study of post-analysis software for immune sequencing data (dated by TCRdb to the mid-2010s). For context, the study as a whole: The recorded disease courses included relapsing-remitting, secondary progressive and progressive-relapsing multiple sclerosis, and some patients had no subtype annotation. Patient repertoires were compared against roughly 12 previously published healthy control repertoires from donors aged roughly 6 to 26 years. A subset of samples was prepared in parallel using single-end sample barcoding, then pooled and co-amplified after Illumina adapter ligation.

Comments on this clonotype: Which antigen it targets is not known. No base quality values were provided; no much bigger clone lies one nucleotide off.

To demonstrate the VDJtools post-analysis software, TCR beta repertoires were profiled from the peripheral blood of some 12 young patients with multiple sclerosis. Multiple sclerosis patients were children and adolescents aged roughly 6 to 16 years. The CDR3, from cysteine to phenylalanine, totals 14 residues. Here the CDR3 DNA is all that survives: 42 bases in frame from base 1. Based on the germline V gene, the CDR1 and CDR2 sequences are MNHEY and SVGAGI. Deletion took 2 bases off V and 5 bases off J, with a span of 12 bases between the germline ends. The paper's findings and limits, for the study overall: Significantly higher frequencies in patients than in controls were found for a few TRBV segments, including TRBV5-6, TRBV5-1 and TRBV20-1. Strong co-clustering of samples prepared in the same batch was shown by direct clustering with F measure, prompting a batch-effect correction. Normalized Chao1 diversity was significantly lower in multiple sclerosis patients than controls, suggesting substantial peripheral T-cell clonal expansion. The control group was slightly older than the multiple sclerosis patient group.

Libraries came from PCR. TCRdb names Illumina HiSeq 2500 as the instrument used. To reduce PCR and sequencing biases, unique molecular identifiers were built into the TCR beta cDNA libraries. Roughly 0.5 million cDNA molecules were obtained per 1 to 10 million input T cells, so each molecule approximated one T cell. The patient libraries were prepared and sequenced using the same protocol as the earlier healthy control dataset. Samples belonging to the same batch were prepared together, multiplexed and sequenced on a shared HiSeq lane. As for the authors' bioinformatics: MIGEC was used to process the raw barcoded reads, and molecular identifier groups with only a single read were discarded before consensus assembly and CDR3 extraction. VDJtools was used for post-analysis of the clonotype tables, and diversity was normalized by down-sampling every dataset to the size of the smallest sample. In repertoire overlap clustering, CDR3 amino acid sequences, but not nucleotide sequences, were matched to correct batch-related cross-sample contamination. TCRdb trimmed the raw reads at Q25, called clones with MiXCR and kept productive beta chains. Entries are consolidated by CDR3 protein sequence, retaining the most common genes and DNA. For this entry, the V and J calls and clone size follow TCRdb and not the study's own pipeline. For this sample there are approximately 660,000 distinct CDR3 sequences; 55% to 60% appear just once. Jointly, the top ten make up approximately 11% of the sample.

The TCR was taken from a girl aged 2-10 years with multiple sclerosis. The chain uses TRBV6-5 and TRBJ2-5, with the D call tentatively TRBD1 or TRBD2, each fitting 5 bases. The material sequenced was blood. The CDR3 reads as follows: CASSYGSEGETQYF. The base sequence is TGTGCCAGCAGTTACGGCAGCGAGGGGGAGACCCAGTACTTC.